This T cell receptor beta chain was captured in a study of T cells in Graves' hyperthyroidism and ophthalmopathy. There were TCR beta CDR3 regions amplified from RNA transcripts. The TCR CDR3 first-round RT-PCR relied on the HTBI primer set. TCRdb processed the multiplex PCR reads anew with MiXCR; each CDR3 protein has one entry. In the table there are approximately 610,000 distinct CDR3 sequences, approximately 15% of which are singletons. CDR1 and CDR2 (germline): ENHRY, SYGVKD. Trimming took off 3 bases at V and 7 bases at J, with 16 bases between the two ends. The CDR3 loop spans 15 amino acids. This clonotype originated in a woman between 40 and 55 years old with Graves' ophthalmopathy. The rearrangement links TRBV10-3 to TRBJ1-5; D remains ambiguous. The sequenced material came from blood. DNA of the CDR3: TGTGCCATCAGTGATGGTGCGAGGTCAGGACAGCCCCAGCATTTT. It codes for CAISDGARSGQPQHF.